The 21 T cell receptor beta chains below come from one sample, sequenced in a study of blood T cell repertoires in COVID-19. Sequencing used immunoSEQ multiplex PCR; TCRdb keeps in-frame clones, though not all of them. Of 110,000 or so clones listed, roughly 84% are singletons. Sequenced input: peripheral blood. The receptor source for this set is a man between 40 and 49 years old with acute or convalescent COVID-19.

V is TRBV30 and J is TRBJ1-1, with a tentative D call TRBD1 (5 bases). The V end lost 4 bases, the J end lost 5 bases, and 14 bases lay between the germline ends. This CDR3 region has 13 residues. Germline CDR1 and CDR2: GTSNPN and SVGIG (reference sequence). This CDR3 is CAWTDGGWTEAFF. DNA for the CDR3: TGTGCCTGGACCGACGGGGGTTGGACTGAAGCTTTCTTT.

This chain links TRBV19 with TRBJ1-2, with 8 bases aligning to TRBD1. J gave up 7 bases and V 11 bases, and 15 bases lay outside the gene matches. In germline, CDR1 is LNHDA, CDR2 SQIVND (reference sequence). The CDR3 has 14 amino acids. The DNA for the CDR3 is TGTGCCGCCGGAAGGACAGGGCGGATAGGTGGCTACACCTTC. As protein: CAAGRTGRIGGYTF.

The chain employs TRBV6-5 and TRBJ2-5, with 7 bases aligning to TRBD1. Germline trimming cut 4 bases from V and 5 bases from J; bases unmatched to any gene: 7. CDR1 is MNHEY and CDR2 is SVGAGI in the germline V gene. This CDR3 comprises 14 residues. The CDR3 DNA sequence: TGTGCCAGCAGTTCGGGACAGCTTTATGAGACCCAGTACTTC. It codes for CASSSGQLYETQYF.

The chain has TRBV4-3 and TRBJ2-3; D remains ambiguous. The CDR3 runs 13 residues. Germline V gene data show CDR1 as LGHNA and CDR2 as YSLEER. The V gene lost 8 bases and the J gene lost 5 bases, with 14 bases spanning the gap. DNA for the CDR3: TGCGCCAGCGGCACTAAGTTAGGAGATACGCAGTATTTT. Residues: CASGTKLGDTQYF.

The chain employs TRBV4-1 and TRBJ2-7; D perhaps matches TRBD1 (8 bases). The V end lost 0 bases, the J end lost 4 bases, and 25 bases lay between the germline ends. The germline V gene has CDR1 MGHRA and CDR2 YSYEKL. This CDR3 spans 19 amino acids. CDR3 region: CASSQEVTGETSKVYEQYF. The CDR3 DNA reads as TGCGCCAGCAGCCAAGAGGTGACAGGGGAGACTAGCAAGGTGTACGAGCAGTACTTC.

V gene TRBV19 combines with J gene TRBJ2-7; 8 bases align to TRBD1. The CDR3 length is 15 residues. Trimming at V came to 1 base and at J to 4 bases, leaving 6 bases not matched to a gene. The germline CDR1 and CDR2 sequences are LNHDA and SQIVND (reference sequence). CDR3 amino acids: CASSIVSGGGYEQYF. CDR3 sequence (DNA): TGTGCCAGTAGTATAGTGTCAGGGGGCGGGTACGAGCAGTACTTC.

The table lists this clone with a few counts. This chain joins TRBV4-2 and TRBJ1-2; 8 nucleotides match TRBD1. CDR3 length: 15 residues. V lost 4 bases and J lost 4; bases outside the gene matches: 8. CDR1 LGHNA and CDR2 YNFKEQ come from the germline V gene. CDR3 DNA: TGTGCCAGCAGCCGAGATCAGGGGGCAACCTATGGCTACACCTTC. Residues: CASSRDQGATYGYTF.

This clone has only one observation. V is TRBV19 and J is TRBJ1-5; D call uncertain. Germline CDR1 and CDR2: LNHDA and SQIVND (reference sequence). V shed 7 bases and J shed 4 bases, with 8 bases lying between them. The CDR3 is made up of 12 amino acids. CDR3 region: CASTRPNQPQHF. The DNA for the CDR3 is TGTGCCAGTACGCGTCCAAATCAGCCCCAGCATTTT.

The chain is built from TRBV4-1 and TRBJ1-5, with 7 bases that match TRBD1. V lost 4 bases and J lost 7; bases outside the gene matches: 7. Germline V gene sequence: CDR1 MGHRA, CDR2 YSYEKL. The CDR3 consists of 14 residues. The CDR3 DNA is TGCGCCAGCAGCCTAGCGACAGGGATACAGCCCCAGCATTTT. Residues: CASSLATGIQPQHF.

The gene calls are TRBV6-5 and TRBJ1-2; the match to TRBD1 covers 7 bases. Germline V lookup: CDR1 MNHEY, CDR2 SVGAGI. V shed 6 bases, J shed 5 bases, and the junction held 6 bases outside the gene matches. The CDR3 sequence is 13 residues long. The CDR3 DNA sequence: TGTGCCAGCAGACCGGGACAGATGTATGGCTACACCTTC. Translating gives CASRPGQMYGYTF.

Only one count was recorded for this clone. This sequence joins TRBV11-2 and TRBJ1-5; 7 bases are shared with TRBD1. V shed 5 bases, J shed 5 bases, and the junction held 3 bases outside the gene matches. Germline V CDR1 and CDR2: SGHAT, FQNNGV. There are 13 residues in the CDR3. The CDR3 protein is CASSPGQDQPQHF. In DNA form, the CDR3 reads TGTGCCAGCAGCCCAGGACAGGATCAGCCCCAGCATTTT.

This chain links TRBV4-1 with TRBJ1-4; 10 positions match TRBD1. Germline loops: CDR1 MGHRA, CDR2 YSYEKL. The CDR3 totals 17 residues. With V trimmed by 1 base and J by 5 bases, 7 bases remained unmatched. The CDR3 spells CASSQGSGQGRNEKLFF. CDR3 bases: TGCGCCAGCAGCCAAGGGTCGGGACAGGGGCGAAATGAAAAACTGTTTTTT.

The chain links TRBV5-1 to TRBJ1-2; 7 nucleotides line up with TRBD1. This CDR3 is 14 amino acids long. Germline CDR1 SGHRS, CDR2 YFSETQ. Trimming took 0 bases from V and 6 from J; bases not matched to a gene: 5. The CDR3 DNA reads TGCGCCAGCAGCTTGGATGGGACAGTCGATGGCTACACCTTC. Its protein product is CASSLDGTVDGYTF.

This clone was seen repeatedly, ten times or more. The rearrangement links TRBV4-1 to TRBJ2-3, with D unresolved. Looked up from germline, CDR1 is MGHRA and CDR2 is YSYEKL. CDR3 length equals 13 residues. Trimming left V 1 base short and J 3 bases short, with 5 bases between. DNA of the CDR3: TGCGCCAGCAGCCAAGCCCCAACAGATACGCAGTATTTT. Translating gives CASSQAPTDTQYF.

This clone was counted ten times or more. The chain combines TRBV19 with TRBJ2-2; 7 bases fit TRBD2. The CDR3 sequence is 15 residues long. Unmatched junction bases numbered 8, after V lost 5 bases and J lost 5 bases. Germline V gene data show CDR1 as LNHDA and CDR2 as SQIVND (reference sequence). This chain's CDR3 is CASSLLTGGTGELFF. The DNA of the CDR3 is TGTGCCAGTAGTCTCCTAACGGGGGGAACCGGGGAGCTGTTTTTT.

The chain links TRBV7-3 to TRBJ2-1, with D possibly being TRBD1 (6 bases). Germline CDR1 reads SGHTA; CDR2 reads FQGTGA. Trimming removed 2 bases from V and 2 bases from J, with 7 bases in between. The CDR3 is made up of 14 amino acids. CDR3 region: CASSLQGTYNEQFF. CDR3 in DNA: TGTGCCAGCAGCTTACAGGGGACCTACAATGAGCAGTTCTTC.

The rearrangement joins TRBV18 to TRBJ1-2, with 8 bases that match TRBD1. The CDR3 spans 15 residues. Germline V CDR1 and CDR2: KGHSH, LQKENI. V trimming: 5 bases; J trimming: 4 bases; junction bases outside the gene matches: 9. The CDR3 sequence: CASSDQGAQIYGYTF. The CDR3 coding sequence is TGTGCCAGCTCAGATCAGGGGGCGCAGATCTATGGCTACACCTTC.

This chain connects TRBV11-2 to TRBJ1-6; 7 bases line up with TRBD1. Germline assignment: CDR1 SGHAT and CDR2 FQNNGV. J gave up 0 bases and V 6 bases, and 5 bases lay outside the gene matches. This CDR3 has 16 residues. In DNA, the CDR3 is TGTGCCAGCAGGAAAGGGGGCCGCTCCTATAATTCACCCCTCCACTTT. This sequence encodes CASRKGGRSYNSPLHF. The full variable domain, completed using reference TRBV11-2 and TRBJ1-6, is EAGVAQSPRYKIIEKRQSVAFWCNPISGHATLYWYQQILGQGPKLLIQFQNNGVVDDSQLPKDRFSAERLKGVDSTLKIQPAKLEDSAVYLCASRKGGRSYNSPLHFGNGTRLTVT.

This clone occurred once. The chain combines TRBV11-2 with TRBJ2-7; 9 bases are shared with TRBD1. The ends lost 5 bases at V and 6 bases at J; junction bases unmatched: 11. CDR3 length equals 15 residues. Germline V gene data show CDR1 as SGHAT and CDR2 as FQNNGV. The CDR3, as DNA: TGTGCCAGCAGCACTAGGACAGGGGAGAATGTCGAGCAGTACTTC. Translated, it gives CASSTRTGENVEQYF. Full variable domain (outside the CDR3, taken from reference TRBV11-2 and TRBJ2-7): EAGVAQSPRYKIIEKRQSVAFWCNPISGHATLYWYQQILGQGPKLLIQFQNNGVVDDSQLPKDRFSAERLKGVDSTLKIQPAKLEDSAVYLCASSTRTGENVEQYFGPGTRLTVT.

The chain couples TRBV5-1 to TRBJ2-1, with 8 bases that match TRBD2. The CDR3 runs to 15 residues. J lost 8 bases, V lost 4 bases, and 11 bases had no gene match. Per germline, CDR1 SGHRS and CDR2 YFSETQ. CDR3 DNA sequence: TGCGCCAGCAGCCCAGCGGGGGTATCGGGCGATGAGCAGTTCTTC. It yields the protein CASSPAGVSGDEQFF.

CDR3 sequence reads: CASGPGQGIAYEQYF. As DNA, the CDR3 is TGTGCTAGTGGTCCGGGACAGGGAATCGCCTACGAGCAGTACTTC. The chain joins TRBV12-5 to TRBJ2-7, with TRBD1 matching over 9 bases. Trimming cost V 5 bases and J 2 bases; bases outside gene matches: 7. CDR1 and CDR2 (germline): LGHNT, FRNRAP. The CDR3 is 15 amino acids.